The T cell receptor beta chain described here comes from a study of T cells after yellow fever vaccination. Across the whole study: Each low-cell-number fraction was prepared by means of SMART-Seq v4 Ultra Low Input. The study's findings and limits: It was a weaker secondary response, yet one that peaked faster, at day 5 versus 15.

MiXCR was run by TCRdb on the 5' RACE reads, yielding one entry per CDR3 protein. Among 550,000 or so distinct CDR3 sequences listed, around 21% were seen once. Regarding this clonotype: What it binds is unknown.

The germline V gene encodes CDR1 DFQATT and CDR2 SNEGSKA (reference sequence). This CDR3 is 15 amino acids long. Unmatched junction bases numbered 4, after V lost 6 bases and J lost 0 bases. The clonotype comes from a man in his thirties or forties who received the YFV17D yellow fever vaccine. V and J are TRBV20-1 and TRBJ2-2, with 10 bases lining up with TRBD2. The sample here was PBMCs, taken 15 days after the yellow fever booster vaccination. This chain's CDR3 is CSAVGLASNTGELFF. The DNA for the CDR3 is TGCAGTGCCGTGGGACTAGCGTCGAACACCGGGGAGCTGTTTTTT.